These T cell receptor beta chains were read from a single sample in a study of blood T cell repertoires in COVID-19. Method: immunoSEQ multiplex PCR; TCRdb's copy keeps in-frame clones and lacks some. This table holds about 160,000 clones, roughly 84% found once. The sequenced sample consisted of peripheral blood. The receptor set was obtained from a man in his forties with acute or convalescent COVID-19. Both conserved end residues are part of each CDR3. The D gene is left open where the match is weak. Size is omitted from some rows. Given values are once, few, many or a class for expanded clones.

TRBD1,TRBV5-1,NA,TRBJ1-1,TGCGCCAGCAGTCGGACAGGGGAGACGAGGCCTATGAACACTGAAGCTTTCTTT,CASSRTGETRPMNTEAFF
NA,TRBV6-6,once,TRBJ2-2,TGTGCCAGCAGTTACCCGACAGAGGGGGTGCCCGGGGAGCTGTTTTTT,CASSYPTEGVPGELFF
TRBD1,TRBV7-9,NA,TRBJ1-4,TGTGCCAGCAGCTTGACACAGGGGGCGCGGGAAAAACTGTTTTTT,CASSLTQGAREKLFF
NA,TRBV27,NA,TRBJ2-5,TGTGCCAGCAGTTTAAGGAGGCCGTACCAAGAGACCCAGTACTTC,CASSLRRPYQETQYF
NA,TRBV5-1,NA,TRBJ2-3,TGCGCCAGCAGCCTGGGAGGAGATACGCAGTATTTT,CASSLGGDTQYF
NA,TRBV3-1/TRBV3-2,NA,TRBJ1-6,TGTGCCAGCAGCCAAGCAGTCGGGGGGAATTCACCCCTCCACTTT,CASSQAVGGNSPLHF
TRBD1,TRBV15,once,TRBJ1-2,TGTGCCACCAGCAGCCCCGGGACAGGGGCCAACTATGGCTACACCTTC,CATSSPGTGANYGYTF
NA,TRBV6-1,NA,TRBJ1-1,TGTGCCAGCAGTGAAGTGGGCCGGGGGACTGAAGCTTTCTTT,CASSEVGRGTEAFF
TRBD1,TRBV3-1/TRBV3-2,NA,TRBJ2-2,TGTGCCAGCAGCCAAGAAGGCAGGGGGCGGTTGCCTGGCACCGGGGAGCTGTTTTTT,CASSQEGRGRLPGTGELFF
TRBD2,TRBV9,NA,TRBJ2-5,TGTGCCAGCAGCGTAGCCAGCGGGGGCCTTAAAGAGACCCAGTACTTC,CASSVASGGLKETQYF
NA,TRBV6-1,few,TRBJ1-2,TGTGCCAGCAGTGAAGCCGGGGATCCTTTAGGCTACACCTTC,CASSEAGDPLGYTF
NA,TRBV11-1,NA,TRBJ2-7,TGTGCCAGCAGCTCCGCGGATTACGAGCAGTACTTC,CASSSADYEQYF
TRBD2,TRBV15,NA,TRBJ2-5,TGTGCCACCAGCAGAGATCGGGCGGGGGGGCGTGAGACCCAGTACTTC,CATSRDRAGGRETQYF